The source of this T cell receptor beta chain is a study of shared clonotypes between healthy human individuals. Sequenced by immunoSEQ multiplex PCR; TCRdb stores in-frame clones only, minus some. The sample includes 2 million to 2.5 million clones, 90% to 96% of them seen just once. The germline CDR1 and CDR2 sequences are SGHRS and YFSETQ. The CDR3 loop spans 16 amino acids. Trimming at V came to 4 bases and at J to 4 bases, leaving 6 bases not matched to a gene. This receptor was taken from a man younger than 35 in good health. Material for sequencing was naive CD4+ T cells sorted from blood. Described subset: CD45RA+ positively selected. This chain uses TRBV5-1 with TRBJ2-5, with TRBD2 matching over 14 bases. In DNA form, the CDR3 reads TGCGCCAGCAGCATGGGACTAGCGGGAGTTCGAGAGACCCAGTACTTC. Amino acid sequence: CASSMGLAGVRETQYF.